The next 27 T cell receptor beta chains were all read from a single sample in a study of graft-versus-host responses after intestinal transplantation. Sequencing was performed with immunoSEQ multiplex PCR; in TCRdb, only in-frame clones are kept and a portion is missing. This sample has tens of thousands of clones, with around nine tenths found just once. The sample was PBMCs, taken roughly 120 days after intestinal transplantation. The receptors were gathered from a human patient who received an intestinal transplant, so some T cells may come from the graft donor.

The V gene is TRBV28, the J gene TRBJ1-2; no reliable D call. CDR1 MDHEN and CDR2 SYDVKM come from the germline V gene. The CDR3 loop spans 13 amino acids. Trimming removed 2 bases from V and 3 bases from J, with 7 bases in between. CDR3 protein: CASSLTRDYGYTF. The CDR3 bases are TGTGCCAGCAGTTTAACCCGAGACTATGGCTACACCTTC.

The chain carries TRBV9 and TRBJ1-4; perhaps TRBD1 as D (5 bases). V was clipped by 6 bases and J by 7 bases, with 22 bases between them. The length of the CDR3 is 16 residues. CDR1 and CDR2 from the germline V gene are SGDLS and YYNGEE. CDR3: CASMRGVGAPIEKLFF. The CDR3 DNA reads TGTGCCAGCATGCGCGGAGTCGGGGCCCCTATTGAAAAACTGTTTTTT.

This sequence joins TRBV9 and TRBJ2-5; 9 nucleotides agree with TRBD1. CDR1 is SGDLS, CDR2 YYNGEE, per germline. The CDR3 loop spans 16 amino acids. V dropped 2 bases and J dropped 4; count of bases not matched to a gene: 9. CDR3 coding DNA: TGTGCCAGCAGCGTCTCGGGGGGACAGGGCGTAGAGACCCAGTACTTC. Its translation is CASSVSGGQGVETQYF. The whole variable domain, filled in from reference TRBV9 and TRBJ2-5, reads DSGVTQTPKHLITATGQRVTLRCSPRSGDLSVYWYQQSLDQGLQFLIQYYNGEERAKGNILERFSAQQFPDLHSELNLSSLELGDSALYFCASSVSGGQGVETQYFGPGTRLLVL.

This rearrangement joins TRBV9 to TRBJ2-5; 7 bases align to TRBD2. Looked up from germline, CDR1 is SGDLS and CDR2 is YYNGEE. The CDR3 has 15 amino acids. The junction had 6 bases not matched to a gene; V was cut back by 0 bases and J by 4 bases. Here the CDR3 DNA reads TGTGCCAGCAGCGTAGTCGGCGGGAGCGGAGAGACCCAGTACTTC. It translates to CASSVVGGSGETQYF.

This clone was found once. This chain connects TRBV28 to TRBJ2-7, with TRBD1 as a possible D gene (6 bases). Germline V gene data show CDR1 as MDHEN and CDR2 as SYDVKM. Deletions cut 8 bases from V and 2 bases from J, with 19 bases between. This CDR3 contains 15 residues. CDR3 amino acids: CASQTTGSGPYEQYF. Written as DNA, the CDR3 is TGTGCCAGCCAAACAACAGGGTCAGGACCCTACGAGCAGTACTTC. Full variable domain (outside the CDR3, taken from reference TRBV28 and TRBJ2-7): DVKVTQSSRYLVKRTGEKVFLECVQDMDHENMFWYRQDPGLGLRLIYFSYDVKMKEKGDIPEGYSVSREKKERFSLILESASTNQTSMYLCASQTTGSGPYEQYFGPGTRLTVT.

The chain has TRBV7-9 and TRBJ2-2, with D possibly being TRBD2 (6 bases). CDR3 size: 14 residues. Germline CDR1 reads SEHNR; CDR2 reads FQNEAQ (reference sequence). V lost 7 bases and J 3 bases, leaving 12 bases between the germline ends. The DNA of the CDR3 is TGTGCCAGCAAAGAGGGGACTTACACCGGGGAGCTGTTTTTT. It codes for CASKEGTYTGELFF. Full variable domain (missing parts from reference TRBV7-9 and TRBJ2-2): DTGVSQNPRHKITKRGQNVTFRCDPISEHNRLYWYRQTLGQGPEFLTYFQNEAQLEKSRLLSDRFSAERPKGSFSTLEIQRTEQGDSAMYLCASKEGTYTGELFFGEGSRLTVL.

The CDR3 region has the DNA TGTGCCAGCAGTCCTCCGGAGATGGATTCACCCCTCCACTTT. Translation: CASSPPEMDSPLHF. The gene calls are TRBV28 and TRBJ1-6, with D hard to call. Trimming stripped 5 bases from V and 8 bases from J, with 13 bases between. This CDR3 region has 14 residues. CDR1 and CDR2 from the germline V gene are MDHEN and SYDVKM.

The chain combines TRBV5-1 with TRBJ2-1; maybe TRBD1 (6 bases). The germline V gene has CDR1 SGHRS and CDR2 YFSETQ. Trimming stripped 2 bases from V and 4 bases from J, with 16 bases between. The CDR3 runs 16 residues. CDR3 coding DNA: TGCGCCAGCAGCTTCACTTCCGGGACACTTTACAATGAGCAGTTCTTC. It specifies CASSFTSGTLYNEQFF.

The chain couples TRBV28 to TRBJ1-5; 8 nucleotides align to TRBD1. J gave up 3 bases and V 5 bases, and 3 bases lay outside the gene matches. Germline loops: CDR1 MDHEN, CDR2 SYDVKM. The CDR3 contains 14 residues. The CDR3 nucleotides are TGTGCCAGCAGTCCGGACAGGGACAATCAGCCCCAGCATTTT. Its protein is CASSPDRDNQPQHF.

The genes are TRBV28 and TRBJ2-2; D call uncertain. The V gene lost 6 bases and the J gene lost 1 base, with 9 bases spanning the gap. The CDR3 consists of 14 residues. Germline CDR1 is MDHEN and CDR2 is SYDVKM. The CDR3, as DNA: TGTGCCAGCAGCCCGAACTGGAACACCGGGGAGCTGTTTTTT. The encoded protein is CASSPNWNTGELFF.

The rearrangement joins TRBV5-1 to TRBJ2-7; D might be TRBD1 (6 bases). Germline V gives CDR1 SGHRS, CDR2 YFSETQ. The ends were cut back, 4 bases at V and 2 bases at J, with 13 bases in the middle. The CDR3 has 14 residues. DNA for the CDR3: TGCGCCAGCAGCCGGACAGATCCTACCTACGAGCAGTACTTC. This sequence encodes CASSRTDPTYEQYF.

The chain is built from TRBV10-2 and TRBJ2-3; D unresolved. CDR1 and CDR2 from the germline V gene are WSHSY and SAAADI. The CDR3 sequence is 12 residues long. The V end lost 10 bases, the J end lost 6 bases, and 14 bases lay between the germline ends. CDR3 in amino acids: CAIARPGDTQYF. As DNA, the CDR3 is TGCGCCATCGCCAGGCCTGGGGATACGCAGTATTTT.

The chain uses TRBV11-1 and TRBJ2-7; 7 bases are shared with TRBD1. The germline V gene encodes CDR1 SGHAT and CDR2 FQDESV (reference sequence). This CDR3 comprises 14 residues. J gave up 3 bases and V 5 bases, and 7 bases lay outside the gene matches. CDR3 protein: CASSRRDRNYEQYF. CDR3 nucleotide sequence: TGTGCCAGCAGCCGACGGGACAGAAACTACGAGCAGTACTTC. Supplemented by reference TRBV11-1 and TRBJ2-7, the full variable domain reads EAEVAQSPRYKITEKSQAVAFWCDPISGHATLYWYRQILGQGPELLVQFQDESVVDDSQLPKDRFSAERLKGVDSTLKIQPAELGDSAMYLCASSRRDRNYEQYFGPGTRLTVT.

The chain employs TRBV2 and TRBJ1-3; D perhaps matches TRBD2 (5 bases). The better agreement between TRBJ2-2 and the DNA end casts doubt on the J call. The CDR3 spans 12 residues. CDR1 is SNHLY, CDR2 FYNNEI, per germline. CDR3 sequence: CASTLRAGELFF. CDR3 sequence (DNA): TGTGCCAGCACCTTGAGGGCCGGGGAGCTGTTTTTT.

The genes are TRBV6-5 and TRBJ2-2; 11 bases are a match to TRBD2. The germline gives CDR1 MNHEY, CDR2 SVGAGI. With V trimmed by 6 bases and J by 6 bases, 6 bases remained unmatched. This CDR3 is 15 amino acids long. The CDR3 DNA is TGTGCCAGCAGCCGGGGACTAGCGGCCCCCGGGGAGCTGTTTTTT. This encodes CASSRGLAAPGELFF.

The V call is TRBV19, the J call TRBJ2-2; no firm D call. The V end lost 3 bases, the J end lost 3 bases, and 20 bases lay between the germline ends. From germline, CDR1 is LNHDA and CDR2 SQIVND (reference sequence). The CDR3 has 18 residues. The CDR3 DNA reads as TGTGCCAGTAGTATTGTGTGGTTGGTCCAGGCCTACACCGGGGAGCTGTTTTTT. This gives the protein CASSIVWLVQAYTGELFF.

The rearrangement joins TRBV30 to TRBJ2-4, with 8 bases matching TRBD2. Losses at the gene ends were 0 bases for V and 3 bases for J; bases not matched to a gene: 1. In germline, CDR1 is GTSNPN, CDR2 SVGIG (reference sequence). This CDR3 has 14 amino acids. DNA of the CDR3: TGTGCCTGGAGTGTAAGCGGGGGCAAAAACATTCAGTACTTC. Its translation: CAWSVSGGKNIQYF. Complete variable domain (other parts from reference TRBV30 and TRBJ2-4): SQTIHQWPATLVQPVGSPLSLECTVEGTSNPNLYWYRQAAGRGLQLLFYSVGIGQISSEVPQNLSASRPQDRQFILSSKKLLLSDSGFYLCAWSVSGGKNIQYFGAGTRLSVL.

The J gene is TRBJ2-7, the V gene TRBV27; D possibly corresponds to TRBD2 (5 bases). The V gene's germline CDR1 is MNHEY and CDR2 SMNVEV (reference sequence). The V end lost 5 bases, the J end lost 7 bases, and 15 bases lay between the germline ends. This CDR3 has 13 amino acids. This CDR3 reads CASSNEGLSEQYF. The DNA of the CDR3 is TGTGCCAGCAGTAATGAGGGCCTATCGGAGCAGTACTTC.

The count of this clone is one. At one boundary the junction diverges from the germline segment, which might be a read error. This chain joins TRBV15 and TRBJ2-1; D call uncertain. Germline CDR1 is LNHNV and CDR2 is YYDKDF (reference sequence). The CDR3 spans 15 residues. CDR3 nucleotides: TGTGCCACCGGCAGAGGCCCGGAATCCTACAATGAGCAGTTCTTC. Protein product: CATGRGPESYNEQFF.

V is TRBV6-5 and J is TRBJ2-1; 9 nucleotides match TRBD1. Looked up from germline, CDR1 is MNHEY and CDR2 is SVGAGI. Losses at the gene ends were 6 bases for V and 8 bases for J; bases not matched to a gene: 11. CDR3 length: 15 amino acids. The CDR3 here is CASRPLQGASDEQFF. The DNA for the CDR3 is TGTGCCAGCAGACCATTACAGGGGGCGTCGGATGAGCAGTTCTTC.

This rearrangement joins TRBV5-6 to TRBJ2-1; TRBD2 matches 12 bases. The V gene's germline CDR1 is SGHDT and CDR2 YYEEEE. V trimming: 2 bases; J trimming: 5 bases; junction bases outside the gene matches: 2. The CDR3 has 15 amino acids. The CDR3, as DNA: TGTGCCAGCAGCTTAGGACTAGCGGGGAACAATGAGCAGTTCTTC. This translates into CASSLGLAGNNEQFF.

Turning to this clone: This CDR3 is also generated by other DNA sequences in the sample. The rearrangement links TRBV7-3 to TRBJ2-7; D gene unclear. The germline V gene encodes CDR1 SGHTA and CDR2 FQGTGA. The CDR3 totals 13 residues. The V end was cut by 4 bases, the J end by 6 bases, with 13 bases between. The CDR3 DNA sequence: TGTGCCAGCAGCTCCCTAGGTCCGGGCGAGCAGTACTTC. Its protein product is CASSSLGPGEQYF.

J is TRBJ2-7 and V is TRBV7-8; 10 nucleotides line up with TRBD2. CDR3 size: 16 residues. The germline gives CDR1 SGHVS, CDR2 FQNEAQ. V shed 4 bases and J 0 bases; nucleotides not matched to a gene: 6. CDR3 sequence: CASSSPTSGVSYEQYF. The DNA for the CDR3 is TGTGCCAGCAGCTCCCCTACTAGCGGGGTCTCCTACGAGCAGTACTTC.

The chain is built from TRBV7-8 and TRBJ2-7; D could derive from TRBD1 or TRBD2 (5 bases each). This CDR3 is 14 amino acids long. Germline V gene sequence: CDR1 SGHVS, CDR2 FQNEAQ. With 2 bases removed from V and 0 bases from J, the gap between germline ends came to 8 bases. The CDR3 sequence: CASSLFGASYEQYF. The CDR3 region has the DNA TGTGCCAGCAGCTTATTCGGGGCCTCCTACGAGCAGTACTTC.

This chain uses TRBV19 with TRBJ2-2, with D unclear. The V gene lost 3 bases and the J gene lost 1 base, with 6 bases spanning the gap. Germline V gives CDR1 LNHDA, CDR2 SQIVND (reference sequence). This CDR3 contains 14 residues. DNA for the CDR3: TGTGCCAGTAGTATTTCGGTGAACACCGGGGAGCTGTTTTTT. The encoded protein is CASSISVNTGELFF.

The chain joins TRBV4-1 to TRBJ1-5; D remains ambiguous. The CDR3 sequence is 15 residues long. Looked up from germline, CDR1 is MGHRA and CDR2 is YSYEKL. With 2 bases removed from V and 0 bases from J, the gap between germline ends came to 8 bases. The CDR3 region is CASSQSWGSNQPQHF. The CDR3 DNA reads TGCGCCAGCAGCCAATCGTGGGGTAGCAATCAGCCCCAGCATTTT.

The V and J genes are TRBV7-3 and TRBJ2-5, with D tentatively TRBD1 or TRBD2 (6 bases each). Trimming removed 5 bases from V and 1 base from J, with 17 bases in between. In germline, CDR1 is SGHTA, CDR2 FQGTGA. CDR3 size: 16 residues. The CDR3 protein is CASSPEGGIGQETQYF. For the CDR3, the DNA is TGTGCCAGCAGCCCTGAGGGGGGTATTGGCCAAGAGACCCAGTACTTC.